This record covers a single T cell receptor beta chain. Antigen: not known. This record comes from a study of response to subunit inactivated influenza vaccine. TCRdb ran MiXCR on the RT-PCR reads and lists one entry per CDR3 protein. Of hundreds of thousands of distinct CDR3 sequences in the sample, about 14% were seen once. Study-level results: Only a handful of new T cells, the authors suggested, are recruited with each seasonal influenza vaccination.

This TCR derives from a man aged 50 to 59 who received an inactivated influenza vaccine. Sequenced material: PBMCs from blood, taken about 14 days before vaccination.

The CDR3 sequence: CASRGDRVTYEQYF. Here the CDR3 DNA reads TGTGCCAGCAGGGGGGACAGGGTTACCTACGAGCAGTACTTC. This sequence joins TRBV2 and TRBJ2-7; 9 bases are a match to TRBD1. V lost 6 bases and J lost 2; bases outside the gene matches: 5. This CDR3 has 14 residues. Germline V gene sequence: CDR1 SNHLY, CDR2 FYNNEI.